Listed below are T cell receptor beta chains from one sample, sequenced in a study of blood T cell repertoires in COVID-19. Assay: immunoSEQ multiplex PCR; the TCRdb copy retains only in-frame clones and omits some. The sample contains more than 150,000 clones, approximately 80% of which appear only once. The sample was peripheral blood. These receptors were collected from a woman of 80 years or more with COVID-19, enrolled during active disease. The CDR3 runs from the conserved cysteine through the conserved F or W. The order of the fields is clone size, J gene, V gene, D gene, CDR3 protein, CDR3 DNA. A D gene is named only where the DNA matches it firmly. Some rows have no size entry. The others give once, few or many, or a class for an expanded clone.

size: -
J: TRBJ2-7
V: TRBV27
D: TRBD2
CDR3: CASSRARTSRGEQYF
DNA: TGTGCCAGCAGCCGCGCTCGGACTAGCCGGGGCGAGCAGTACTTC

size: -
J: TRBJ2-6
V: TRBV9
D: TRBD2
CDR3: CASSPWGGVAGANVLTF
DNA: TGTGCCAGCAGCCCCTGGGGGGGGGTGGCTGGGGCCAACGTCCTGACTTTC

size: -
J: TRBJ2-4
V: TRBV6-5
D: TRBD2
CDR3: CASSPKERGNIQYF
DNA: TGTGCCAGCAGCCCCAAGGAGCGGGGTAACATTCAGTACTTC

size: -
J: TRBJ2-1
V: TRBV5-1
D: -
CDR3: CASSLVGGPVEQFF
DNA: TGCGCCAGCAGCTTGGTGGGGGGGCCGGTTGAGCAGTTCTTC

size: -
J: TRBJ2-1
V: TRBV11-3
D: TRBD2
CDR3: CASSSLRDYPGGEQFF
DNA: TGTGCCAGCAGCTCCCTCCGGGACTACCCAGGCGGTGAGCAGTTCTTC

size: -
J: TRBJ1-4
V: TRBV15
D: -
CDR3: CATANGHDRSTNEKLFF
DNA: TGTGCCACCGCAAATGGGCACGACCGTTCAACTAATGAAAAACTGTTTTTT

size: -
J: TRBJ2-7
V: TRBV3-1/TRBV3-2
D: TRBD1
CDR3: CASSHRDSYYEQYF
DNA: TGTGCCAGCAGCCATAGGGACAGTTACTACGAGCAGTACTTC

size: -
J: TRBJ1-4
V: TRBV2
D: -
CDR3: CASSGDSPGGREKLFF
DNA: TGTGCCAGCAGTGGGGACTCCCCGGGGGGTCGCGAAAAACTGTTTTTT

size: -
J: TRBJ2-5
V: TRBV29-1
D: -
CDR3: CSVGGGAQETQYF
DNA: TGCAGCGTTGGAGGCGGAGCCCAAGAGACCCAGTACTTC

size: -
J: TRBJ1-1
V: TRBV28
D: -
CDR3: CASSPGLYTEAFF
DNA: TGTGCCAGCAGTCCAGGGTTGTACACTGAAGCTTTCTTT

size: once
J: TRBJ2-7
V: TRBV19
D: -
CDR3: CASSIGRGYEQYF
DNA: TGTGCCAGTAGTATAGGCAGGGGCTACGAGCAGTACTTC

size: -
J: TRBJ2-1
V: TRBV19
D: -
CDR3: CASSRGDSRHEQFF
DNA: TGTGCCAGTAGTAGGGGGGACAGCCGGCATGAGCAGTTCTTC

size: -
J: TRBJ1-5
V: TRBV6-5
D: -
CDR3: CASSPVVGRTQPQHF
DNA: TGTGCCAGCAGTCCCGTAGTGGGGAGGACCCAGCCCCAGCATTTT

size: -
J: TRBJ2-7
V: TRBV9
D: TRBD1
CDR3: CASSRGQSYEQYF
DNA: TGTGCCAGCTCGAGGGGACAGTCCTACGAGCAGTACTTC

size: -
J: TRBJ2-6
V: TRBV27
D: -
CDR3: CASGAGAGRTNVLTF
DNA: TGTGCCAGCGGGGCGGGCGCTGGGAGGACCAACGTCCTGACTTTC

size: once
J: TRBJ1-5
V: TRBV7-8
D: -
CDR3: CASSLASWEWARTDQPQHF
DNA: TGTGCCAGCAGCTTAGCGAGTTGGGAGTGGGCCCGTACCGATCAGCCCCAGCATTTT

size: -
J: TRBJ1-1
V: TRBV11-3
D: -
CDR3: CASSLVVPNTEAFF
DNA: TGTGCCAGCAGCTTAGTAGTCCCGAACACTGAAGCTTTCTTT

size: -
J: TRBJ1-2
V: TRBV2
D: TRBD1
CDR3: CASSEGKGATTNYGYTF
DNA: TGTGCCAGCAGTGAGGGGAAGGGGGCTACAACTAACTATGGCTACACCTTC

size: -
J: TRBJ2-1
V: TRBV5-1
D: TRBD2
CDR3: CASSFRLAGGEQFF
DNA: TGCGCCAGCAGCTTCCGACTAGCGGGGGGAGAGCAGTTCTTC

size: -
J: TRBJ1-6
V: TRBV11-3
D: -
CDR3: CASSLEGDSPLHF
DNA: TGTGCCAGCAGCTTAGAGGGAGACTCACCCCTCCACTTT

size: -
J: TRBJ1-2
V: TRBV7-9
D: TRBD1
CDR3: CASRSGQGAIWGGYTF
DNA: TGTGCCAGCAGGTCTGGACAGGGGGCGATTTGGGGTGGCTACACCTTC

size: few
J: TRBJ2-7
V: TRBV27
D: TRBD2
CDR3: CASNRISGGSYEQYF
DNA: TGTGCCAGCAACCGGATTAGCGGGGGTTCCTACGAGCAGTACTTC

size: once
J: TRBJ2-1
V: TRBV19
D: TRBD2
CDR3: CASSWRLAGGPGYNEQFF
DNA: TGTGCCAGTAGTTGGAGACTAGCGGGGGGGCCGGGTTACAATGAGCAGTTCTTC

size: -
J: TRBJ2-6
V: TRBV27
D: -
CDR3: CASRSGQGFSGANVLTF
DNA: TGTGCCAGCAGATCGGGGCAGGGGTTCTCTGGGGCCAACGTCCTGACTTTC

size: -
J: TRBJ2-2
V: TRBV3-1/TRBV3-2
D: -
CDR3: CASSQGLYTGELFF
DNA: TGTGCCAGCAGTCAAGGACTCTACACCGGGGAGCTGTTTTTT

size: once
J: TRBJ1-2
V: TRBV7-9
D: -
CDR3: CASSFLPGLEGGYTF
DNA: TGTGCCAGCAGCTTTCTGCCGGGCCTGGAGGGTGGCTACACCTTC

size: -
J: TRBJ2-3
V: TRBV5-1
D: TRBD2
CDR3: CASSLALAGPTDTQYF
DNA: TGCGCCAGCAGCTTGGCCTTAGCGGGGCCCACAGATACGCAGTATTTT

size: -
J: TRBJ1-1
V: TRBV6-2/TRBV6-3
D: -
CDR3: CASTPTGYTEAFF
DNA: TGTGCCAGCACCCCGACAGGATACACTGAAGCTTTCTTT

size: -
J: TRBJ1-1
V: TRBV30
D: -
CDR3: CAWSPGTPNTEAFF
DNA: TGTGCCTGGAGTCCAGGGACACCGAACACTGAAGCTTTCTTT

size: -
J: TRBJ2-7
V: TRBV5-1
D: TRBD2
CDR3: CASRGTSSGEQYF
DNA: TGCGCCAGCAGAGGGACTAGCTCGGGGGAGCAGTACTTC

size: -
J: TRBJ2-5
V: TRBV10-3
D: TRBD2
CDR3: CAISESGTSGTYQETQYF
DNA: TGTGCCATCAGTGAGTCTGGGACTAGCGGGACTTACCAAGAGACCCAGTACTTC

size: -
J: TRBJ2-7
V: TRBV4-1
D: TRBD2
CDR3: CASSLRLAPTYEQYF
DNA: TGCGCCAGCAGCCTGCGACTAGCGCCAACCTACGAGCAGTACTTC

size: once
J: TRBJ1-1
V: TRBV5-1
D: -
CDR3: CASSPRGGTEAFF
DNA: TGCGCCAGCAGTCCTAGAGGGGGCACTGAAGCTTTCTTT

size: once
J: TRBJ2-7
V: TRBV5-5
D: -
CDR3: CASSTDQGSYEQYF
DNA: TGTGCCAGCAGCACCGACCAGGGTTCCTACGAGCAGTACTTC

size: -
J: TRBJ2-2
V: TRBV10-2
D: TRBD1
CDR3: CASSGENRGRITGELFF
DNA: TGCGCCAGCAGTGGAGAGAACAGGGGGAGGATCACCGGGGAGCTGTTTTTT

size: -
J: TRBJ2-1
V: TRBV15
D: -
CDR3: CATSRERGPDEQFF
DNA: TGTGCCACCAGCAGAGAAAGGGGTCCAGATGAGCAGTTCTTC

size: few
J: TRBJ1-1
V: TRBV7-8
D: -
CDR3: CASSLGLLPGVDTEAFF
DNA: TGTGCCAGCAGCTTAGGTTTGCTGCCAGGGGTGGACACTGAAGCTTTCTTT

size: -
J: TRBJ1-1
V: TRBV6-2/TRBV6-3
D: -
CDR3: CASSYSPAGPEAFF
DNA: TGTGCCAGCAGTTACTCGCCTGCGGGCCCTGAAGCTTTCTTT

size: -
J: TRBJ2-6
V: TRBV28
D: TRBD1
CDR3: CASSPRQGPSSGANVLTF
DNA: TGTGCCAGCAGTCCCCGACAGGGCCCCAGCTCTGGGGCCAACGTCCTGACTTTC

size: once
J: TRBJ2-2
V: TRBV10-3
D: TRBD2
CDR3: CAISKLAGQNTGELFF
DNA: TGTGCCATCAGCAAACTAGCGGGACAGAACACCGGGGAGCTGTTTTTT

size: -
J: TRBJ1-6
V: TRBV4-1
D: -
CDR3: CASSQSSGGQISPLHF
DNA: TGCGCCAGCAGCCAGAGCAGCGGGGGGCAGATTTCACCCCTCCACTTT

size: -
J: TRBJ2-2
V: TRBV10-3
D: TRBD2
CDR3: CAISESGFVAGGTGELFF
DNA: TGTGCCATCAGTGAGTCGGGTTTTGTAGCGGGAGGCACCGGGGAGCTGTTTTTT

size: -
J: TRBJ1-1
V: TRBV7-9
D: TRBD1
CDR3: CASSSFDRGQTEAFF
DNA: TGTGCCAGCAGCTCTTTTGACAGGGGGCAGACTGAAGCTTTCTTT

size: -
J: TRBJ1-2
V: TRBV10-3
D: -
CDR3: CAISMTDRGYGYTF
DNA: TGTGCCATCAGTATGACCGATCGGGGGTATGGCTACACCTTC

size: few
J: TRBJ1-2
V: TRBV6-6
D: TRBD1
CDR3: CASSSTDRTNYGYTF
DNA: TGTGCCAGCAGTTCAACGGACAGGACCAACTATGGCTACACCTTC

size: many
J: TRBJ1-2
V: TRBV7-9
D: -
CDR3: CASGGMSHYGYTF
DNA: TGTGCCAGCGGGGGCATGTCCCACTATGGCTACACCTTC

size: -
J: TRBJ2-1
V: TRBV12-2
D: -
CDR3: CASRLVGGDNEQFF
DNA: TGTGCAAGTCGCTTAGTAGGCGGAGACAATGAGCAGTTCTTC

size: -
J: TRBJ2-3
V: TRBV5-1
D: TRBD1
CDR3: CASSETGATDTQYF
DNA: TGCGCCAGCAGCGAAACAGGGGCCACAGATACGCAGTATTTT

size: -
J: TRBJ2-1
V: TRBV20-1
D: TRBD2
CDR3: CSASSLAGDNEQFF
DNA: TGCAGTGCTAGTAGCCTAGCGGGAGACAATGAGCAGTTCTTC

size: -
J: TRBJ2-2
V: TRBV9
D: -
CDR3: CASSVNGQINTGELFF
DNA: TGTGCCAGCAGCGTGAATGGGCAGATCAACACCGGGGAGCTGTTTTTT

size: -
J: TRBJ2-2
V: TRBV5-5
D: -
CDR3: CASTLLVTGELFF
DNA: TGTGCCAGCACCTTACTTGTGACCGGGGAGCTGTTTTTT

size: once
J: TRBJ2-2
V: TRBV5-4
D: TRBD2
CDR3: CASSPAPGRGTGELFF
DNA: TGTGCCAGCAGCCCCGCCCCGGGGAGGGGCACCGGGGAGCTGTTTTTT

size: -
J: TRBJ2-7
V: TRBV28
D: -
CDR3: CASSLSAGGSYEQYF
DNA: TGTGCCAGCAGTTTATCGGCAGGGGGGTCCTACGAGCAGTACTTC

size: few
J: TRBJ2-1
V: TRBV7-8
D: TRBD2
CDR3: CASSLGLAGGPHNEQFF
DNA: TGTGCCAGCAGCTTAGGGCTAGCGGGAGGGCCTCACAATGAGCAGTTCTTC

size: -
J: TRBJ1-4
V: TRBV19
D: TRBD1
CDR3: CASNPTGEEKLFF
DNA: TGTGCCAGTAATCCGACAGGGGAAGAAAAACTGTTTTTT

size: -
J: TRBJ2-3
V: TRBV5-1
D: -
CDR3: CASSFQGGDTQYF
DNA: TGCGCCAGCAGCTTTCAGGGGGGAGATACGCAGTATTTT